The rows below give T cell receptor beta chains drawn from one sample of a study of Ad26.COV2.S vaccination and SARS-CoV-2 variants. Repertoires were generated with immunoSEQ multiplex PCR, while TCRdb's copy carries only in-frame clones and drops some. The table records around 320,000 clones, around 81% of them present only once. This sample comprised peripheral blood, obtained in a trial of Ad26.COV2.S vaccine versus placebo. These receptors all come from a person between 18 and 60 years old who received the Ad26.COV2.S COVID-19 vaccine or a placebo. CDR3s include the opening cysteine and the closing phenylalanine or tryptophan. A D gene is named only where the DNA matches it firmly. The listing skips clone size in some rows; elsewhere it reads once, few, many or a size class.

V gene	J gene	clone size	D gene	CDR3 DNA	CDR3 protein
TRBV6-5	TRBJ1-1	.	.	TGTGCCAGCAGGGACACGGGGGTTACTGAAGCTTTCTTT	CASRDTGVTEAFF
TRBV19	TRBJ1-2	once	TRBD1	TGTGCCAGTACCACCGGACAGGGTCTTGATGGCTACACCTTC	CASTTGQGLDGYTF
TRBV19	TRBJ1-6	.	TRBD1	TGTGCCAGTAGTATAGATGGGACAGTTAATTCACCCCTCCACTTT	CASSIDGTVNSPLHF
TRBV3-1/TRBV3-2	TRBJ2-3	once	TRBD2	TGTGCCAGCAGCCAAAAAGGAACCGGACTAGCGGGGGGCCGATACACAGATACGCAGTATTTT	CASSQKGTGLAGGRYTDTQYF
TRBV19	TRBJ2-7	.	.	TGTGCCAGTAGTATAGCCCGGGGGAACTACGAGCAGTACTTC	CASSIARGNYEQYF
TRBV5-1	TRBJ2-2	.	.	TGCGCCAGCAGCTTGGGGGTTCGGATCCAGAACACCGGGGAGCTGTTTTTT	CASSLGVRIQNTGELFF
TRBV19	TRBJ1-5	.	TRBD1	TGTGCCAGTAGTAATCGACAGGGGAGGCAGCCCCAGCATTTT	CASSNRQGRQPQHF
TRBV6-1	TRBJ1-2	.	.	TGTGCCAGCAGTGAGGGGGACCCTTTCTATGGCTACACCTTC	CASSEGDPFYGYTF
TRBV4-2	TRBJ2-3	.	TRBD2	TGTGCCAGCAGCCAAGTTACTAGCGGGGGGAGTGATACGCAGTATTTT	CASSQVTSGGSDTQYF
TRBV19	TRBJ2-1	.	TRBD2	TGTGCCAGTAGACGGTCTGGGACTAGCGTAAACAATGAGCAGTTCTTC	CASRRSGTSVNNEQFF
TRBV7-9	TRBJ1-2	.	.	TGTGCCAGCAGCCTAGGGGCCCGCTTCTATGGCTACACCTTC	CASSLGARFYGYTF
TRBV25-1	TRBJ2-7	few	TRBD2	TGTGCCAGCAGTGACACTAGCGGAACCTACGAGCAGTACTTC	CASSDTSGTYEQYF
TRBV3-1/TRBV3-2	TRBJ1-2	.	TRBD1	TGTGCCAGCAGCCCCGGGACAGGGTCGCCTAACTATGGCTACACCTTC	CASSPGTGSPNYGYTF
TRBV5-1	TRBJ2-3	.	.	TGCGCCAGCAGCCGAAGAGATACGCAGTATTTT	CASSRRDTQYF
TRBV6-1	TRBJ1-5	few	.	TGTGCCAGCAGTGAATATAGCAATCAGCCCCAGCATTTT	CASSEYSNQPQHF
TRBV6-5	TRBJ2-7	.	.	TGTGCCAGCAGTTACCGACAACTGACAGGAGCCTACGAGCAGTACTTC	CASSYRQLTGAYEQYF
TRBV6-6	TRBJ1-1	.	.	TGTGCCAGCAGTTACGAGGATGGGAGGTACACTGAAGCTTTCTTT	CASSYEDGRYTEAFF
TRBV4-1	TRBJ1-1	.	.	TGCGCCAGCAGCCACAAAAGCCTCCCTCTGACAGAGTTGAACACTGAAGCTTTCTTT	CASSHKSLPLTELNTEAFF
TRBV6-5	TRBJ2-7	.	TRBD1	TGTGCCAGCAGTTACTCTAGGGGACAGGGGGCTGGGGAGCAGTACTTC	CASSYSRGQGAGEQYF
TRBV28	TRBJ2-1	.	TRBD2	TGTGCCAGCAGTACACCGGGACTAGCGGGTTCCTACAATGAGCAGTTCTTC	CASSTPGLAGSYNEQFF
TRBV11-2	TRBJ2-3	.	.	TGTGCCAGCAGCTTAGATCGGACTCTGCGGGGCCCTGGCACAGATACGCAGTATTTT	CASSLDRTLRGPGTDTQYF
TRBV30	TRBJ1-1	.	.	TGTGCCTGGAGTTTGGGAGGAACTGAAGCTTTCTTT	CAWSLGGTEAFF
TRBV6-2/TRBV6-3	TRBJ2-6	.	TRBD1	TGTGCCAGCAGTTCCCAGACAGGGGGCGAAGGCGACGTCCTGACTTTC	CASSSQTGGEGDVLTF
TRBV27	TRBJ2-7	.	TRBD2	TGTGCCAGCAGTAGCGGGACTCTCTACGAGCAGTACTTC	CASSSGTLYEQYF
TRBV5-1	TRBJ1-4	.	.	TGCGCCAGCAGCTTGGATTTAGCGAGGGGGTCCTCTGCAACTAATGAAAAACTGTTTTTT	CASSLDLARGSSATNEKLFF
TRBV7-2	TRBJ2-3	.	.	TGTGCCAGCAGCTCGAACGAGCAGGTAGATACGCAGTATTTT	CASSSNEQVDTQYF
TRBV20-1	TRBJ1-4	once	.	TGCAGTCTTATGGGGGAGGGACTGTTTTTT	CSLMGEGLFF
TRBV29-1	TRBJ2-7	.	.	TGCAGCGTTGGCTTAGGAGGGTACGAGCAGTACTTC	CSVGLGGYEQYF
TRBV18	TRBJ2-2	few	TRBD2	TGTGCCAGCTCACCCCCTAGCGGGGGGACGAACACCGGGGAGCTGTTTTTT	CASSPPSGGTNTGELFF
TRBV5-1	TRBJ1-2	few	TRBD1	TGCGCCAGCAGCCCCGGGACAGGGGGCGAAGGCTACACCTTC	CASSPGTGGEGYTF
TRBV7-9	TRBJ1-2	.	.	TGTGCCAGCAGCCGTTTCGAGGAGATACCTAACTATGGCTACACCTTC	CASSRFEEIPNYGYTF
TRBV3-1/TRBV3-2	TRBJ1-1	.	.	TGTGCCAGCAGCGCTCGGACCCGCGGAGCTTTCTTT	CASSARTRGAFF
TRBV3-1/TRBV3-2	TRBJ1-1	.	TRBD1	TGTGCCAGCAGCTTTCATCAGAGGGGGCTATTGAACACTGAAGCTTTCTTT	CASSFHQRGLLNTEAFF
TRBV3-1/TRBV3-2	TRBJ1-2	.	.	TGTGCCAGCAGGTATTCAGGGGACTATGGCTACACCTTC	CASRYSGDYGYTF
TRBV6-6	TRBJ1-4	.	.	TGTGCCAGCAGTTACTCCGGGGAGGGAACTAATGAAAAACTGTTTTTT	CASSYSGEGTNEKLFF
TRBV19	TRBJ2-2	.	TRBD2	TGTGCCAGTAGTCCGGGGGGGGCCGGGGAGCTGTTTTTT	CASSPGGAGELFF
TRBV9	TRBJ2-1	.	.	TGTGCCAGCAGCATATCGGTGGGGGGGCGTGAGCAGTTCTTC	CASSISVGGREQFF
TRBV12-3/TRBV12-4	TRBJ1-3	once	.	TGTGCCAGCAGTATGCTCGGAAACACCATATATTTT	CASSMLGNTIYF
TRBV28	TRBJ2-7	.	.	TGTGCCAGCAGTTGGGGTCAGTGGAGGGGGGGCAGATCCTACGAGCAGTACTTC	CASSWGQWRGGRSYEQYF
TRBV6-6	TRBJ2-3	few	.	TGTGCCGTCACCCCCGGTGCAGATACGCAGTATTTT	CAVTPGADTQYF
TRBV28	TRBJ1-5	.	.	TGTGCCAGCAGTCCCCAAATGCCAGGGTTGGTTCAGCCCCAGCATTTT	CASSPQMPGLVQPQHF
TRBV7-6	TRBJ1-2	.	TRBD1	TGTGCCAGCAGCTTAGTAGGGACAGGGGCTAACTATGGCTACACCTTC	CASSLVGTGANYGYTF
TRBV9	TRBJ1-3	.	.	TGTGCCAGCAAGAGCTCTGGAAACACCATATATTTT	CASKSSGNTIYF
TRBV15	TRBJ1-2	once	.	TGTGCCACCAGCAGAGGGGGGACTAACTATGGCTACACCTTC	CATSRGGTNYGYTF
TRBV28	TRBJ2-2	.	.	TGTGCCAGCAGTTTCCCCCCTCGGTTAGCCCCCAACACCGGGGAGCTGTTTTTT	CASSFPPRLAPNTGELFF
TRBV19	TRBJ2-5	.	.	TGTGCCAGTAGTATATTGGGGGAGACCCAGTACTTC	CASSILGETQYF
TRBV5-6	TRBJ1-2	.	TRBD1	TGTGCCAGCACCTGGGACAGGGCCCACTATGGCTACACCTTC	CASTWDRAHYGYTF
TRBV30	TRBJ1-6	.	.	TGTGCCTGGAGTGTATTAGGGCGCAATTCACCCCTCCACTTT	CAWSVLGRNSPLHF
TRBV7-9	TRBJ1-2	.	TRBD1	TGTGCCAGCAGCTTTACAGGGGGCGGCGTAGGCTACACCTTC	CASSFTGGGVGYTF
TRBV7-7	TRBJ2-7	few	.	TGTGCTAGCAGCCCCGCGGGCAGATCCTACGAGCAGTACTTC	CASSPAGRSYEQYF
TRBV27	TRBJ1-6	once	.	TGTGCCAGCAGTTTCCGTGGTGAGGGGAAGTCACCCCTCCACTTT	CASSFRGEGKSPLHF
TRBV7-2	TRBJ2-7	few	TRBD1	TGTGCCAGCAGCCCGACAGGGAGCTCCTACGAGCAGTACTTC	CASSPTGSSYEQYF